This T cell receptor (beta chain) stems from a study of liver allograft versus peripheral blood T cells. Overall study: Intrahepatic T cell receptor repertoires from transplanted livers were compared against repertoires in recipients' peripheral blood. Study findings and constraints: Liver allograft T cell receptor repertoires were reported to differ from peripheral blood repertoires.

MiXCR, run by TCRdb on the reads, gives a single entry per CDR3 protein. The repertoire holds 7,000 to 9,500 distinct CDR3 sequences, with around 19% as singletons. V was shortened by 0 bases and J by 2 bases, with 12 bases between the two germline ends. From germline, CDR1 is SGHDT and CDR2 YYEEEE. This CDR3 contains 15 residues. Of note for this clonotype: No antigen is known for it.

This rearrangement joins TRBV5-6 to TRBJ2-7; D gene uncertain. This clonotype was obtained from a human patient who had a liver transplant. The T cells may partly be graft donor cells. The CDR3 DNA follows: TGTGCCAGCAGCTTGGGCAGCTCCCAAGCCTACGAGCAGTACTTC. Encoded protein: CASSLGSSQAYEQYF.